A single sample is the source of the 16 T cell receptor beta chains below, sequenced in a study of blood T cells in healthy people across ages. The use of a sample-barcoded 5' primer and a J-beta primer mix characterized a second PCR of about 7 to 12 cycles. From the 5' RACE reads, TCRdb called clonotypes with MiXCR, one entry per CDR3 protein. The table has fewer than 2 million distinct CDR3 sequences, about two fifths seen once; the top ten hold 20% to 25%. The sequencing input was blood. These receptor sequences come from a human donor in good health.

The chain uses TRBV7-3 and TRBJ2-4; D is unresolved. The end of the DNA fits TRBJ2-5 better, so the J call may be wrong. CDR1 and CDR2 from the germline V gene are SGHTA and FQGTGA. This CDR3 is built from 14 residues. The CDR3 DNA is TGTGCCAGCAGCTTAGAGGCAGCTTCAGAGACCCAGTACTTC. Translation: CASSLEAASETQYF.

The chain is built from TRBV24-1 and TRBJ2-6, with TRBD2 matching 7 bases. CDR1 is KGHDR and CDR2 is SFDVKD in the germline V gene. CDR3 length: 17 amino acids. J was trimmed by 0 bases and V by 4 bases; bases with no gene match: 5. The CDR3, as DNA: TGTGCCACCAGTGAAGGTGGGAGGGACTCTGGGGCCAACGTCCTGACTTTC. This codes for CATSEGGRDSGANVLTF.

Ten or more counts support this clonotype. This chain uses TRBV29-1 with TRBJ1-2, with D possibly being TRBD1 (5 bases). Germline assignment: CDR1 SQVTM and CDR2 ANQGSEA. The CDR3 loop spans 13 amino acids. V was trimmed by 0 bases and J by 5 bases, leaving 10 bases between them. CDR3 residues: CSVEEGASYGYTF. DNA of the CDR3: TGCAGCGTTGAAGAAGGGGCTAGTTATGGCTACACCTTC. The variable domain in full, with the rest retrieved from reference TRBV29-1 and TRBJ1-2, is SAVISQKPSRDICQRGTSLTIQCQVDSQVTMMFWYRQQPGQSLTLIATANQGSEATYESGFVIDKFPISRPNLTFSTLTVSNMSPEDSSIYLCSVEEGASYGYTFGSGTRLTVV.

The chain joins TRBV5-1 to TRBJ1-1; perhaps TRBD1 as D (5 bases). The CDR3 extends over 15 amino acids. The germline CDR1 and CDR2 sequences are SGHRS and YFSETQ. Deletions cut 0 bases from V and 5 bases from J, with 14 bases between. Here the CDR3 reads CASSLAKAGRTEAFF. The CDR3 bases are TGCGCCAGCAGCTTGGCCAAGGCAGGGCGGACTGAAGCTTTCTTT.

Concerning this clonotype itself: The junction does not match germline at one end; this may be a read error. This chain joins TRBV20-1 and TRBJ2-7, with TRBD1 as a possible D gene (5 bases). The CDR3 loop spans 13 amino acids. Germline assignment: CDR1 DFQATT and CDR2 SNEGSKA (reference sequence). The DNA of the CDR3 is TGTTTATGTACCACAGGCACCTCCTACGAGCAGTACTTC. Amino acids: CLCTTGTSYEQYF.

V usage is TRBV3-1 and J usage is TRBJ2-7; 8 nucleotides line up with TRBD2. The J call is in doubt because the DNA end fits TRBJ2-5 better. The CDR3 is 16 amino acids. CDR1 and CDR2 (germline): LGHDT, YNNKEL (reference sequence). In DNA, the CDR3 is TGTGCCAGCAGCCAACGTCGTATAGCGGGGTTTGAGACCCAGTACTTC. It translates to CASSQRRIAGFETQYF.

In its sample, this clonotype was seen a few times. The V call is TRBV6-5, the J call TRBJ1-4, with 9 bases fitting TRBD1. Germline loops: CDR1 MNHEY, CDR2 SVGAGI. The CDR3 runs 14 residues. The ends lost 2 bases at V and 8 bases at J; junction bases unmatched: 3. In nucleotides, the CDR3 is TGTGCCAGCAGTTACGACAGGGGGTACGAAAAACTGTTTTTT. Translation gives CASSYDRGYEKLFF.

This rearrangement joins TRBV20-1 to TRBJ1-5; D possibly corresponds to TRBD1 (5 bases). The CDR3 runs 14 residues. CDR1 is DFQATT and CDR2 is SNEGSKA in the germline V gene (reference sequence). Trimming shortened V by 1 base and J by 5 bases, and 12 bases separated the two germline ends. CDR3 sequence: CSARVRGVDQPQHF. The DNA of the CDR3 is TGCAGTGCTAGAGTGAGGGGAGTAGATCAGCCCCAGCATTTT.

This clonotype was observed a single time. A much larger clone sits a single nucleotide away, making a read error possible. This chain joins TRBV4-3 and TRBJ2-7; D unclear. Germline-derived CDR1 and CDR2 are LGHNA and YSLEER. This CDR3 is 16 amino acids long. The CDR3 DNA sequence: TGCGCCAGCGGCCAAGATCTAAAGCAGGAGTCCTACGAGCAGTACTTC. Translating it yields CASGQDLKQESYEQYF.

This clonotype was observed a few times. The chain carries TRBV10-3 and TRBJ2-4; D ambiguous. Germline V gene sequence: CDR1 ENHRY, CDR2 SYGVKD. The V end lost 0 bases, the J end lost 13 bases, and 13 bases lay between the germline ends. This CDR3 contains 13 residues. For the CDR3, the DNA is TGTGCCATCAGTGAGTCGACGCAAGAGAAGCAGTACTTC. It translates to CAISESTQEKQYF.

This chain uses TRBV12-3 or TRBV12-4 with TRBJ2-5; TRBD1 might be the D (5 bases). The CDR3 covers 15 residues. Trimming took 7 bases from V and 4 from J, leaving 19 bases between them. The CDR3 region has the DNA TGTGCCAGCATTCCCTCCAGGGATAGTGGAGAGACCCAGTACTTC. The encoded protein is CASIPSRDSGETQYF.

As regards this clonotype: Compared with germline, one end of the junction differs, possibly owing to a read error. Here the CDR3 reads CASSIAGVGQYF. Written as DNA, the CDR3 is TGTGCCAGCAGCATAGCAGGGGTGGGGCAGTATTTT. This chain links TRBV7-9 with TRBJ2-3; D possibly corresponds to TRBD1 (6 bases). This CDR3 comprises 12 residues. CDR1 is SEHNR and CDR2 is FQNEAQ in the germline V gene (reference sequence).

A remark on this clonotype: A read error may account for a junction end that differs from germline. The chain uses TRBV12-3 or TRBV12-4 and TRBJ2-1; maybe TRBD2 (7 bases). The CDR3 is 14 residues long. Here the CDR3 DNA reads TGTGTCAGCAGTTTAAGGGGGGGGATGGATGAGCAGTTCTTC. Amino acid sequence: CVSSLRGGMDEQFF.

This clonotype was counted between two and nine times. The chain couples TRBV29-1 to TRBJ2-1; TRBD2 matches at 14 bases. CDR1 is SQVTM and CDR2 is ANQGSEA in the germline V gene. With 7 bases clipped from V and 0 bases from J, the junction kept 8 bases outside the gene matches. The CDR3 consists of 17 residues. The DNA for the CDR3 is TGCAGCGCTCGGACTAGCGGGGGGCTTAGCTCCTACAATGAGCAGTTCTTC. Protein: CSARTSGGLSSYNEQFF.

The rearrangement joins TRBV20-1 to TRBJ2-2; no firm D call. Trimming stripped 1 base from V and 1 base from J, with 7 bases between. Germline V lookup: CDR1 DFQATT, CDR2 SNEGSKA (reference sequence). The CDR3 contains 14 residues. CDR3 DNA: TGCAGTGCTAGAGCGTCGTGGAACACCGGGGAGCTGTTTTTT. Protein: CSARASWNTGELFF.

This clonotype was counted only a few times. The chain links TRBV19 to TRBJ1-6; 7 positions match TRBD1. Trimming removed 5 bases from V and 9 bases from J; junction bases left unmatched: 4. The CDR3 loop spans 13 amino acids. Germline-derived CDR1 and CDR2 are LNHDA and SQIVND (reference sequence). CDR3 protein: CASSRTGLSPLHF. The CDR3 nucleotides read TGTGCCAGTAGTCGGACAGGACTTTCACCCCTCCACTTT.